The rows below give T cell receptor beta chains drawn from one sample of a study of shared clonotypes between healthy human individuals. Method: immunoSEQ multiplex PCR; TCRdb's copy keeps in-frame clones and lacks some. Of 2 million to 2.5 million clones in the sample, approximately 96% were seen once. Input material: naive CD4+ T cells sorted from blood. Receptor source: a man aged 18 to 29 in good health. The CDR3 runs from the conserved cysteine through the conserved F or W. D genes are given only for firm matches. For some rows the clone size is stated as once, few or many, or as a class when expanded; others skip it.

length	V	size	J	D	DNA	CDR3
13	TRBV30	.	TRBJ1-4	.	TGTGCCTGGGGTTCTTGGGACGGCGAAAAACTGTTTTTT	CAWGSWDGEKLFF
14	TRBV5-1	.	TRBJ1-6	.	TGCGCCAGCAGCTTTTCTGGGACGGACTCACCCCTCCACTTT	CASSFSGTDSPLHF
15	TRBV27	.	TRBJ2-4	TRBD2	TGTGCCAGCAGATCGACTAGCGGCCCACGAGACATTCAGTACTTC	CASRSTSGPRDIQYF
18	TRBV4-3	.	TRBJ1-6	TRBD1	TGCGCCAGCAGCCAAGTTCTGGGACAGGGTGCCTATAATTCACCCCTCCACTTT	CASSQVLGQGAYNSPLHF
18	TRBV19	.	TRBJ1-5	.	TGTGCCAGTAGTATACATGTGAGACTCCCGGTCGGCAATCAGCCCCAGCATTTT	CASSIHVRLPVGNQPQHF
16	TRBV18	.	TRBJ1-3	.	TGTGCCAGCTCACCCAGGACTGGAGGCGAGGGAAACACCATATATTTT	CASSPRTGGEGNTIYF
13	TRBV10-1	few	TRBJ1-1	.	TGCGCCAGCAGTGAGACAGGGAACACTGAAGCTTTCTTT	CASSETGNTEAFF
13	TRBV11-2	.	TRBJ2-1	.	TGTGCCAGCAGCGGGACACCCACTGCGAATAAGTTCTTC	CASSGTPTANKFF
14	TRBV6-6	.	TRBJ2-7	.	TGTGCCAGCAGTTACACGGACACTTCCTACGAGCAGTACTTC	CASSYTDTSYEQYF
14	TRBV11-2	.	TRBJ2-7	.	TGTGCCAGCAGCTTTCCATGGAGCTCCTACGAGCAGTACTTC	CASSFPWSSYEQYF
16	TRBV2	.	TRBJ1-1	.	TGTGCCAGCAGTGAAGCTGGAACAGGGAGGGGGACTGAAGCTTTCTTT	CASSEAGTGRGTEAFF
14	TRBV5-1	.	TRBJ2-5	.	TGCGCCAGCAGCTTGACAGGGCAGGAGGAGACCCAGTACTTC	CASSLTGQEETQYF
14	TRBV5-1	.	TRBJ2-7	.	TGCGCCAGCAGCTTGCCTACTTCGGGCTACGAGCAGTACTTC	CASSLPTSGYEQYF
15	TRBV18	.	TRBJ1-5	.	TGTGCCAGCTCACCGGGGCTCCAGGGAGCACAGCCCCAGCATTTT	CASSPGLQGAQPQHF
15	TRBV5-1	.	TRBJ2-7	TRBD1	TGCGCCAGCAGCTTCATTCAGGGGGCCCCCTACGAGCAGTACTTC	CASSFIQGAPYEQYF
11	TRBV28	few	TRBJ1-6	.	TGTGCCAGCAGTTTATCATTAACCCTCCACTTT	CASSLSLTLHF
12	TRBV18	.	TRBJ1-2	.	TGTGCCAGCTCACCACAAGCTGGTGGCTACACCTTC	CASSPQAGGYTF
15	TRBV19	once	TRBJ2-7	.	TGTGCCAGTAGTGCGGGGACAGCCCTATTAAGCGAGCAGTACTTC	CASSAGTALLSEQYF
15	TRBV6-5	.	TRBJ1-2	TRBD1	TGTGCCAGCAGTTACTCGCGGGGACAGGGTTATGGCTACACCTTC	CASSYSRGQGYGYTF
14	TRBV28	once	TRBJ2-7	.	TGTGCCAGCACCTTGGGCAGAGGGAACTACGAGCAGTACTTC	CASTLGRGNYEQYF
17	TRBV10-2	.	TRBJ2-2	TRBD2	TGCGCCAGCACTGGGACTAGCGGGAGACAGAACACCGGGGAGCTGTTTTTT	CASTGTSGRQNTGELFF
12	TRBV6-1	.	TRBJ1-2	TRBD1	TGTGCCAGCAGGACAGGGGGCCATGGCTACACCTTC	CASRTGGHGYTF
13	TRBV11-3	.	TRBJ2-3	.	TGTGCCAGCAGCTTGATAGCCGCAGATACGCAGTATTTT	CASSLIAADTQYF
15	TRBV19	.	TRBJ1-6	TRBD1	TGTGCCAGTAGTATGGGACAGCTTGTGGATTCACCCCTCCACTTT	CASSMGQLVDSPLHF